The clone carrying this T cell receptor beta chain was seen at least ten times. Its antigen is still unknown. With iRepertoire HTBI primers and Arm-PCR of CDR3 regions, TCR beta libraries were built. TCRdb re-analysed the multiplex PCR reads in MiXCR, keeping a single row per CDR3 protein. The table has around 460,000 distinct CDR3 sequences, less than 15% seen once. These data are taken from a study of regulatory T cells in long-lasting Graves disease. Study findings and constraints: Between persistent patients, about 2,500 public clonotypes were shared, exceeding the roughly 940 shared between new patients.

Stated time point: newly diagnosed GD, antithyroid drugs for less than 3 months. Construction of the TCR library relied on RNA isolated from PBMCs. Losses at the gene ends were 3 bases for V and 2 bases for J; bases not matched to a gene: 5. CDR1 and CDR2 from the germline V gene are MNHNS and SASEGT. The CDR3 has 15 amino acids. The same data also contributed to another study, on T cells in Graves' hyperthyroidism and ophthalmopathy. In that study: The primer set for the first-round RT-PCR of the TCR CDR3 was HTBI.

The V call is TRBV6-1, the J call TRBJ2-5; 8 nucleotides agree with TRBD1. Sequencing used peripheral blood mononuclear cells (PBMCs), obtained at new diagnosis, from a patient treated with antithyroid drugs. The TCR comes from a woman aged 50 to 60 with Graves disease. In DNA form, the CDR3 reads TGTGCCAGCAGTGATCGGGGACAGGTTCAAGAGACCCAGTACTTC. Its translation is CASSDRGQVQETQYF.